This TCR beta chain was found in a study of blood T cell repertoires in COVID-19. Across the study: Spain, Italy and the United States supplied samples that represented acute and convalescent COVID-19.

Profiling relied on immunoSEQ multiplex PCR, and the TCRdb table lists in-frame clones only, not all of them. This table has about 240,000 clones, roughly 80% appearing once. Sample: peripheral blood. This TCR was sampled from a woman aged 18-29 years with acute or convalescent COVID-19.

The CDR3 reads CASSEARGTEAFF. CDR3 nucleotides: TGTGCCAGCAGTGAAGCGCGAGGCACTGAAGCTTTCTTT. The chain is built from TRBV6-1 and TRBJ1-1; no reliable D call. V dropped 0 bases and J dropped 4 bases, with 6 bases sitting between them. This CDR3 spans 13 amino acids. From germline, CDR1 is MNHNS and CDR2 SASEGT.